The 13 T cell receptor beta chains below were found in one sample sequenced in a study of blood T cell repertoires in COVID-19. Profiling relied on immunoSEQ multiplex PCR, and the TCRdb table lists in-frame clones only, not all of them. This repertoire shows about 230,000 clones, approximately 81% found once; its top ten account for around 0.96%. The sequenced material came from peripheral blood. These receptors were obtained from a man between 40 and 49 years old with acute or convalescent COVID-19.

The gene calls are TRBV7-3 and TRBJ1-5; D is possibly TRBD1 (5 bases). Germline V lookup: CDR1 SGHTA, CDR2 FQGTGA. V lost 5 bases and J 5 bases, leaving 10 bases between the germline ends. The CDR3 sequence is 13 residues long. CDR3 in amino acids: CASSPGGDQPQHF. The CDR3 DNA reads as TGTGCCAGCAGCCCGGGGGGAGATCAGCCCCAGCATTTT.

The chain is built from TRBV5-1 and TRBJ1-3, with TRBD1 identical over 9 bases. Trimming took 3 bases from V and 0 from J; bases not matched to a gene: 1. The germline V gene encodes CDR1 SGHRS and CDR2 YFSETQ. The CDR3 totals 15 residues. CDR3 residues: CASSWTGVSGNTIYF. CDR3 nucleotide sequence: TGCGCCAGCAGCTGGACAGGGGTCTCTGGAAACACCATATATTTT. Based on the CDR3 plus reference TRBV5-1 and TRBJ1-3, the full variable domain is KAGVTQTPRYLIKTRGQQVTLSCSPISGHRSVSWYQQTPGQGLQFLFEYFSETQRNKGNFPGRFSGRQFSNSRSEMNVSTLELGDSALYLCASSWTGVSGNTIYFGEGSWLTVV.

V gene TRBV11-2 combines with J gene TRBJ2-1; no clear D gene. The CDR3 extends over 13 amino acids. Germline V gene sequence: CDR1 SGHAT, CDR2 FQNNGV. The V end lost 2 bases, the J end lost 5 bases, and 7 bases lay between the germline ends. The CDR3 DNA reads TGTGCCAGCAGCTTAAGCTTAAACAATGAGCAGTTCTTC. Residues: CASSLSLNNEQFF. The full variable domain, completed using reference TRBV11-2 and TRBJ2-1, is EAGVAQSPRYKIIEKRQSVAFWCNPISGHATLYWYQQILGQGPKLLIQFQNNGVVDDSQLPKDRFSAERLKGVDSTLKIQPAKLEDSAVYLCASSLSLNNEQFFGPGTRLTVL.

The chain couples TRBV28 to TRBJ2-1; D not certain. The CDR3 spans 12 residues. Trimming pared 1 base from V and 12 bases from J, leaving 10 bases between. CDR1 MDHEN and CDR2 SYDVKM come from the germline V gene. Written as DNA, the CDR3 is TGTGCCAGCAGTTTATTATTGCAAGCGCAGTTCTTC. It is translated as CASSLLLQAQFF. Using reference TRBV28 and TRBJ2-1 for the parts outside the CDR3, the full variable domain is DVKVTQSSRYLVKRTGEKVFLECVQDMDHENMFWYRQDPGLGLRLIYFSYDVKMKEKGDIPEGYSVSREKKERFSLILESASTNQTSMYLCASSLLLQAQFFGPGTRLTVL.

The rearrangement uses TRBV6-6 and TRBJ2-2; perhaps TRBD2 as D (6 bases). The length of the CDR3 is 15 residues. CDR1 and CDR2 from the germline V gene are MNHNY and SVGAGI (reference sequence). V gave up 6 bases and J gave up 1 base, with 12 bases separating them. CDR3 in amino acids: CASRRGILNTGELFF. CDR3 coding DNA: TGTGCCAGCAGACGGGGGATATTGAACACCGGGGAGCTGTTTTTT.

The genes are TRBV6-6 and TRBJ1-4, with D possibly being TRBD1 (5 bases). Germline CDR1 MNHNY, CDR2 SVGAGI (reference sequence). The germline V and J ends were trimmed by 1 base and 4 bases, with 13 bases remaining between them. The CDR3 extends over 16 amino acids. The CDR3 loop is CASSYFSQGFNEKLFF. The CDR3 DNA sequence: TGTGCCAGCAGTTACTTTTCGCAGGGTTTTAATGAAAAACTGTTTTTT.

The gene calls are TRBV23-1 and TRBJ1-6; TRBD1 aligns across 11 bases. TRBV23-1 is known as an ORF, though its function is uncertain. Germline trimming cut 3 bases from V and 4 bases from J; bases unmatched to any gene: 8. The CDR3 is made up of 18 amino acids. CDR3: CASSHPGQGENYNSPLHF. The CDR3 DNA follows: TGCGCCAGCAGTCACCCGGGACAGGGGGAGAATTATAATTCACCCCTCCACTTT.

This chain connects TRBV10-3 to TRBJ2-3; 15 bases map to TRBD2. In germline, CDR1 is ENHRY, CDR2 SYGVKD. V shed 10 bases, J shed 5 bases, and the junction held 4 bases outside the gene matches. CDR3 length: 14 amino acids. For the CDR3, the DNA is TGTGCCACGGGACTAGCGGGGGGTAAAGATACGCAGTATTTT. Translating gives CATGLAGGKDTQYF.

V is TRBV6-5 and J is TRBJ1-6; 7 bases align to TRBD1. Germline trimming cut 6 bases from V and 10 bases from J; bases unmatched to any gene: 12. This CDR3 is 15 amino acids long. Germline V gene sequence: CDR1 MNHEY, CDR2 SVGAGI. The CDR3 loop is CASRTGRRIQSPLHF. CDR3 coding DNA: TGTGCCAGCAGGACAGGGCGGAGGATACAATCACCCCTCCACTTT.

This clone was counted once. The chain is built from TRBV6-5 and TRBJ1-2, with D possibly matching TRBD1 (5 bases). Looked up from germline, CDR1 is MNHEY and CDR2 is SVGAGI. The CDR3 spans 14 residues. V dropped 6 bases and J dropped 4 bases, with 15 bases sitting between them. The CDR3 protein is CASRPAGPVYGYTF. Written as DNA, the CDR3 is TGTGCCAGCAGGCCAGCAGGGCCCGTCTATGGCTACACCTTC.

J is TRBJ1-3 and V is TRBV28; D remains unclear. V lost 3 bases and J lost 0, with 6 bases in between. The CDR3 runs to 14 residues. Germline V gene sequence: CDR1 MDHEN, CDR2 SYDVKM. The CDR3 protein is CASSFQYSGNTIYF. The CDR3, as DNA: TGTGCCAGCAGTTTTCAGTACTCTGGAAACACCATATATTTT.

V is TRBV2 and J is TRBJ2-2, with TRBD1 matching 9 bases. The CDR3 sequence is 13 residues long. CDR1 is SNHLY and CDR2 is FYNNEI in the germline V gene. The DNA of the CDR3 is TGTGTAGGACAGGGGATTCGTACCGGGGAGCTGTTTTTT. Its translation is CVGQGIRTGELFF.

Comments on this clone: Other DNA sequences from this sample encode an identical CDR3 as well. The gene calls are TRBV19 and TRBJ2-7; possibly TRBD1 for D (6 bases). Germline V gene data show CDR1 as LNHDA and CDR2 as SQIVND (reference sequence). CDR3 length equals 12 residues. Between the trimmed V and J ends, which lost 6 bases and 4 bases, there was a span of 10 bases. CDR3 nucleotide sequence: TGTGCCAGTAGCGAACAGGGTTACGAGCAGTACTTC. This sequence encodes CASSEQGYEQYF.